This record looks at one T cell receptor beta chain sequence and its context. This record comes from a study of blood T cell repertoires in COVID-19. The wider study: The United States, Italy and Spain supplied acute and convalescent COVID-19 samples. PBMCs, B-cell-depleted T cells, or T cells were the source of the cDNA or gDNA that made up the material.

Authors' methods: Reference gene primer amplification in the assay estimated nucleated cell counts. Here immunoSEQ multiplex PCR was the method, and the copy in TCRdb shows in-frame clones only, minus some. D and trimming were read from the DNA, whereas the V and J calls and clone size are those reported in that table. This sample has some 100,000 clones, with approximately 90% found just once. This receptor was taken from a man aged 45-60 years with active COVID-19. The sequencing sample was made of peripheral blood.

For the CDR3, the DNA is TGTGCCAGCTCACGAGACAGGGGCACTAATGAAAAACTGTTTTTT. Amino acids: CASSRDRGTNEKLFF. The chain uses TRBV18 and TRBJ1-4; 8 nucleotides agree with TRBD1. Germline-derived CDR1 and CDR2 are KGHSH and LQKENI. This CDR3 is 15 amino acids long. After removal of 4 bases from V and 2 bases from J, the junction contained 3 bases not matched to a gene.